The 25 T cell receptor beta chains below all came from one sample that was sequenced in a study of T cells in Graves' hyperthyroidism and ophthalmopathy. Amplification yielded TCR beta CDR3 regions, with RNA transcripts as the source. Primed by the HTBI set, a first-round RT-PCR was run on the TCR CDR3. Using its own MiXCR run on the multiplex PCR reads, TCRdb lists one record per CDR3 protein. The sample consists of 500,000 to 750,000 distinct CDR3 sequences, just over 45% of them appearing once. The sequencing sample was made of peripheral blood or thyroid tissue (not recorded which). These receptors came from a woman aged 18-29 years with Graves' hyperthyroidism.

There are many counts of this clonotype. The V call is TRBV6-5, the J call TRBJ2-2; D perhaps matches TRBD2 (5 bases). The length of the CDR3 is 18 residues. CDR1 and CDR2 from the germline V gene are MNHEY and SVGAGI. The V end lost 1 base, the J end lost 3 bases, and 18 bases lay between the germline ends. DNA of the CDR3: TGTGCCAGCAGTTACTGGCCCGCATTCCGAGGGTACACCGGGGAGCTGTTTTTT. This gives the protein CASSYWPAFRGYTGELFF.

This rearrangement joins TRBV28 to TRBJ2-6; D is undetermined. The CDR3 totals 17 residues. Between the trimmed V and J ends, which lost 3 bases and 1 base, there was a span of 13 bases. Germline V gene sequence: CDR1 MDHEN, CDR2 SYDVKM. The CDR3 region is CASSFPLPLSGANVLTF. The DNA of the CDR3 is TGTGCCAGCAGTTTCCCTCTCCCTTTATCTGGGGCCAACGTCCTGACTTTC. The full variable domain, completed using reference TRBV28 and TRBJ2-6, is DVKVTQSSRYLVKRTGEKVFLECVQDMDHENMFWYRQDPGLGLRLIYFSYDVKMKEKGDIPEGYSVSREKKERFSLILESASTNQTSMYLCASSFPLPLSGANVLTFGAGSRLTVL.

In this sample, this clonotype turned up a few times. The chain links TRBV15 to TRBJ2-1; 12 bases fit TRBD2. The CDR3 loop spans 15 amino acids. V was clipped by 4 bases and J by 8 bases; unmatched bases: 6. The germline gives CDR1 LNHNV, CDR2 YYDKDF (reference sequence). For the CDR3, the DNA is TGTGCCACCAGCACGAGGACTAGCGGGAAACATGAGCAGTTCTTC. Translation: CATSTRTSGKHEQFF.

The chain recombines TRBV4-1 with TRBJ1-3; 9 positions agree with TRBD1. The CDR3 runs 16 residues. Germline V gene lookup returns CDR1 MGHRA and CDR2 YSYEKL. V lost 5 bases and J lost 0; bases outside the gene matches: 5. The CDR3 DNA reads as TGCGCCAGCAGCGGAAGGACAGGGGACTCTGGAAACACCATATATTTT. It is translated as CASSGRTGDSGNTIYF.

This clonotype was picked up many times. The V and J genes are TRBV29-1 and TRBJ2-3, with 7 bases lining up with TRBD1. J lost 6 bases, V lost 6 bases, and 9 bases had no gene match. The CDR3 is made up of 13 amino acids. Germline V gene data show CDR1 as SQVTM and CDR2 as ANQGSEA. CDR3 coding DNA: TGCAGCGTGCTAGCAAAACAGGGGGATACGCAGTATTTT. Translation gives CSVLAKQGDTQYF.

The chain carries TRBV10-3 and TRBJ2-1; D ambiguous. Germline V CDR1 and CDR2: ENHRY, SYGVKD. V was shortened by 10 bases and J by 8 bases, with 9 bases between the two germline ends. The CDR3 loop spans 10 amino acids. CDR3 loop: CATTPDEQFF. CDR3 coding DNA: TGTGCCACGACGCCCGATGAGCAGTTCTTC.

This chain links TRBV10-3 with TRBJ2-7; 13 positions match TRBD2. CDR3 size: 18 residues. V shed 3 bases and J 0 bases; nucleotides not matched to a gene: 8. Germline CDR1 is ENHRY and CDR2 is SYGVKD. This CDR3 is CAISDSGLAGAPSYEQYF. In DNA, the CDR3 is TGTGCCATCAGTGACTCAGGACTAGCGGGAGCGCCCTCCTACGAGCAGTACTTC.

The rearrangement uses TRBV10-3 and TRBJ2-2; no clear D. CDR1 and CDR2 (germline): ENHRY, SYGVKD. The ends were cut back, 10 bases at V and 8 bases at J, with 8 bases in the middle. The CDR3 loop spans 10 amino acids. The CDR3 spells CATYPGELFF. CDR3 sequence (DNA): TGTGCCACCTACCCAGGGGAGCTGTTTTTT.

Turning to this clonotype: This may arise from a read error, as a much more abundant clone is one base away. V is TRBV4-2 and J is TRBJ1-1; D is undetermined. The CDR3 extends over 14 amino acids. CDR1 LGHNA and CDR2 YNFKEQ come from the germline V gene. V lost 1 base and J lost 4, with 10 bases in between. The CDR3 loop is CASSQVFRSTEAFF. The CDR3 nucleotides read TGTGCCAGCAGCCAAGTCTTCAGAAGCACTGAAGCTTTCTTT.

This clonotype was observed many times. The gene calls are TRBV2 and TRBJ1-5; no definite D call. Per the germline V gene, CDR1 is SNHLY and CDR2 is FYNNEI. The CDR3 consists of 13 residues. With 4 bases removed from V and 9 bases from J, the gap between germline ends came to 13 bases. The CDR3 nucleotides are TGTGCCAGCAGTGGACAAGGGCTTGGGCCCCAGCATTTT. Translating it yields CASSGQGLGPQHF.

This clonotype was seen repeatedly, ten times or more. The rearrangement joins TRBV13 to TRBJ1-4; D gene uncertain. The CDR3 totals 13 residues. The germline V gene encodes CDR1 PRHDT and CDR2 FYEKMQ (reference sequence). Trimming removed 2 bases from V and 7 bases from J, with 8 bases in between. As DNA, the CDR3 is TGTGCCAGCAGCTTAATGGGGATTGAAAAACTGTTTTTT. It specifies CASSLMGIEKLFF. Drawing the rest from reference TRBV13 and TRBJ1-4, the complete variable domain is AAGVIQSPRHLIKEKRETATLKCYPIPRHDTVYWYQQGPGQDPQFLISFYEKMQSDKGSIPDRFSAQQFSDYHSELNMSSLELGDSALYFCASSLMGIEKLFFGSGTQLSVL.

The rearrangement joins TRBV18 to TRBJ1-5, with a tentative D call TRBD1 (6 bases). From germline, CDR1 is KGHSH and CDR2 LQKENI. Trimming removed 4 bases from V and 4 bases from J, with 11 bases in between. This CDR3 has 14 amino acids. The chain's CDR3 is CASSLRTANQPQHF. The CDR3 bases are TGTGCCAGCTCACTTCGGACAGCGAATCAGCCCCAGCATTTT.

V is TRBV10-1 and J is TRBJ1-1; 9 nucleotides agree with TRBD1. Germline trimming cut 10 bases from V and 3 bases from J; bases unmatched to any gene: 9. The germline CDR1 and CDR2 sequences are WNHNN and SYGVQD (reference sequence). This CDR3 spans 14 amino acids. The CDR3 coding sequence is TGCGCCATCGGCACTTGGACAGGGGACACTGAAGCTTTCTTT. It encodes CAIGTWTGDTEAFF.

As for this clonotype: With a much larger clone just one base away, this may be a read error. The rearrangement uses TRBV27 and TRBJ2-2; D is perhaps TRBD2 (5 bases). Germline CDR1 MNHEY, CDR2 SMNVEV (reference sequence). The CDR3 is made up of 13 amino acids. Trimming took 1 base from V and 7 from J, leaving 7 bases between them. The CDR3 spells CASSLLRDGELFF. CDR3 coding DNA: TGTGCCAGCAGTTTATTGAGGGACGGGGAGCTGTTTTTT.

The chain joins TRBV7-8 to TRBJ1-1; D call uncertain. Germline V gene data show CDR1 as SGHVS and CDR2 as FQNEAQ. Trimming took 0 bases from V and 2 from J, leaving 16 bases between them. The CDR3 runs 17 residues. The CDR3 DNA reads TGTGCCAGCAGCTTAGCTGGAGGCCTCTCTGGAAACACTGAAGCTTTCTTT. It specifies CASSLAGGLSGNTEAFF.

Notes on this clonotype: A much larger clone lies one base from this, so it may be a read error. The chain recombines TRBV7-9 with TRBJ1-1; D might be TRBD1 (5 bases). This CDR3 spans 12 amino acids. Germline CDR1 and CDR2: SEHNR and FQNEAQ (reference sequence). For the CDR3, the DNA is TGTGCCAGCAGCTATAACACAGGTGAAGCTCTCTTT. Translated, it gives CASSYNTGEALF.

This clonotype came up many times. The J gene is TRBJ1-2, the V gene TRBV20-1; no clear D gene. This CDR3 region has 15 residues. V lost 3 bases and J lost 0, with 14 bases in between. Germline assignment: CDR1 DFQATT and CDR2 SNEGSKA (reference sequence). As DNA, the CDR3 is TGCAGTGCTAGTCTCTGGGTCGCCCCTAACTATGGCTACACCTTC. Protein sequence: CSASLWVAPNYGYTF.

This clonotype occurred many times. The chain recombines TRBV7-9 with TRBJ1-5; no clear D. CDR1 SEHNR and CDR2 FQNEAQ come from the germline V gene (reference sequence). Trimming took off 3 bases at V and 6 bases at J, with 6 bases between the two ends. CDR3 length equals 12 residues. The CDR3 DNA is TGTGCCAGCAGCTTTTCTGGTCAGCCCCAGCATTTT. This encodes CASSFSGQPQHF.

The gene calls are TRBV4-2 and TRBJ1-1; the D gene is possibly TRBD1 (5 bases). Trimming cost V 0 bases and J 2 bases, with 13 bases left between them. Germline-derived CDR1 and CDR2 are LGHNA and YNFKEQ. The CDR3 is 16 amino acids. This CDR3 is CASSQEALGVNTEAFF. In nucleotides, the CDR3 is TGTGCCAGCAGCCAAGAGGCTTTGGGGGTAAACACTGAAGCTTTCTTT.

This clonotype was recorded at least ten times. This chain connects TRBV19 to TRBJ2-2; 14 bases line up with TRBD2. Germline CDR1 reads LNHDA; CDR2 reads SQIVND (reference sequence). J was trimmed by 5 bases and V by 4 bases; bases with no gene match: 18. This CDR3 region has 21 residues. The CDR3 bases are TGTGCCAGTAGTACGGGAGCTACCGGGACTAGCGGGAGAGGTTGGACCGGGGAGCTGTTTTTT. The encoded protein is CASSTGATGTSGRGWTGELFF.

The chain carries TRBV20-1 and TRBJ2-7, with 7 bases that match TRBD2. In germline, CDR1 is DFQATT, CDR2 SNEGSKA (reference sequence). V was clipped by 7 bases and J by 5 bases; unmatched bases: 14. The CDR3 is 14 residues long. The CDR3 protein is CSGSLTSRGNEQYF. The CDR3 DNA reads as TGCAGTGGAAGCCTGACTAGCAGAGGCAACGAGCAGTACTTC.

This clonotype was seen a handful of times. The chain carries TRBV19 and TRBJ1-3, with D perhaps TRBD1 (5 bases). CDR1 is LNHDA and CDR2 is SQIVND in the germline V gene (reference sequence). This CDR3 is built from 15 residues. Trimming shortened V by 6 bases and J by 0 bases, and 12 bases separated the two germline ends. In DNA form, the CDR3 reads TGTGCCAGTAGCCGGGGGACGGCCTCTGGAAACACCATATATTTT. It encodes CASSRGTASGNTIYF.

This clonotype has ten or more counts. This chain joins TRBV7-9 and TRBJ1-5, with 8 positions matching TRBD1. With V trimmed by 1 base and J by 1 base, 0 bases remained unmatched. Germline V gene lookup returns CDR1 SEHNR and CDR2 FQNEAQ (reference sequence). The CDR3 covers 15 residues. As DNA, the CDR3 is TGTGCCAGCAGCTTAGGGACAGGGAGCAATCAGCCCCAGCATTTT. This gives the protein CASSLGTGSNQPQHF.

This clonotype was found many times. The chain couples TRBV20-1 to TRBJ1-1, with 7 bases fitting TRBD1. The V and J ends lost 6 bases and 3 bases, in that order; junction bases with no gene match: 7. The CDR3 spans 13 residues. Germline V lookup: CDR1 DFQATT, CDR2 SNEGSKA (reference sequence). The CDR3 DNA is TGCAGTGCGGGGACAGAAGTTTACACTGAAGCTTTCTTT. The encoded protein is CSAGTEVYTEAFF.

The chain employs TRBV20-1 and TRBJ1-2; the D is unclear. Trimming took 0 bases from V and 6 from J, leaving 8 bases between them. This CDR3 is built from 12 residues. Germline V gene lookup returns CDR1 DFQATT and CDR2 SNEGSKA (reference sequence). The CDR3, as DNA: TGCAGTGCTAGAGAGAGATTGGATGGCTACACCTTC. This gives the protein CSARERLDGYTF.